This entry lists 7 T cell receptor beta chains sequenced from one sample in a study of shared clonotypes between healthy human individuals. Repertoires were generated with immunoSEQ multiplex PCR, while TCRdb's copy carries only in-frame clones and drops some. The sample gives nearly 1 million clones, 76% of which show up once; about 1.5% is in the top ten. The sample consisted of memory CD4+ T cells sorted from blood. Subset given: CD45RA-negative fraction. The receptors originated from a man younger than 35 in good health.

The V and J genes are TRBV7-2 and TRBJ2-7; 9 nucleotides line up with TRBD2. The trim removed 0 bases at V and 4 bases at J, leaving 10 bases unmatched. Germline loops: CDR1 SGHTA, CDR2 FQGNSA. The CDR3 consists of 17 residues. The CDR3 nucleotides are TGTGCCAGCAGCTTAGCTCCGGCGGGGGGGTTTGAGTACGAGCAGTACTTC. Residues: CASSLAPAGGFEYEQYF.

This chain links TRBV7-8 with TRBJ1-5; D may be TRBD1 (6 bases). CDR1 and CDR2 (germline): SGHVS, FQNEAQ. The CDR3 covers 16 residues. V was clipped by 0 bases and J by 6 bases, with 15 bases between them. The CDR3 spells CASSLASQGWIQPQHF. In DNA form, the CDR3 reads TGTGCCAGCAGCTTAGCCTCCCAGGGGTGGATTCAGCCCCAGCATTTT.

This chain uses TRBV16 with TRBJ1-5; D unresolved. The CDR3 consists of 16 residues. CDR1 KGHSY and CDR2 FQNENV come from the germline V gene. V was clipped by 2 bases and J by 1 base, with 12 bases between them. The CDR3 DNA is TGTGCCAGCAGCCAAGCGTTGACAAGGAGCAATCAGCCCCAGCATTTT. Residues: CASSQALTRSNQPQHF.

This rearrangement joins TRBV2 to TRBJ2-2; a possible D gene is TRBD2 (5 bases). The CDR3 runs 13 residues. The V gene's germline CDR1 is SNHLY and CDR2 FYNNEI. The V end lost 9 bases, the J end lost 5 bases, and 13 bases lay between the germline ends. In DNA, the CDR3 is TGTGCCAGAGGACCTAGGACTACCGGGGAGCTGTTTTTT. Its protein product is CARGPRTTGELFF.

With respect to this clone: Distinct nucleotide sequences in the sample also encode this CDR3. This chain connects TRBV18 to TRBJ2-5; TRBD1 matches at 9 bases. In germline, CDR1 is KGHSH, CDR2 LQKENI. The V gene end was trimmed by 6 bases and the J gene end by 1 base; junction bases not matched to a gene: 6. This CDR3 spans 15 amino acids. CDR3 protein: CASSPGTGFQETQYF. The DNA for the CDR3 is TGTGCCAGCTCCCCCGGGACAGGGTTCCAAGAGACCCAGTACTTC.

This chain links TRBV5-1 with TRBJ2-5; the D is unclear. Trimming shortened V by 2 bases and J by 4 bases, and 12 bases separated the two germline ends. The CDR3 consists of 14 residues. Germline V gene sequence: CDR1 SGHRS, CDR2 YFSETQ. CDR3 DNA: TGCGCCAGCAGCTTCAGACCAGGACGAGAGACCCAGTACTTC. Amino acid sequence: CASSFRPGRETQYF.

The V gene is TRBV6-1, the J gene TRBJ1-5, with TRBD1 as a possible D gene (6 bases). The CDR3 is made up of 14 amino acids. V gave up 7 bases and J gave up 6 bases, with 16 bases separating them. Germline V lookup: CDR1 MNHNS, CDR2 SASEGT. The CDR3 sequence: CASTIGGNSQPQHF. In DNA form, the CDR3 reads TGTGCCAGCACCATAGGGGGGAACAGTCAGCCCCAGCATTTT.